Listed below are T cell receptor beta chains from one sample, sequenced in a study of shared clonotypes between healthy human individuals. The data were produced by immunoSEQ multiplex PCR, yet TCRdb's version contains in-frame clones alone and is incomplete. The profile covers some 500,000 clones, with about 74% appearing a single time and around 12% taken by the ten largest. Sequencing input: PBMCs. These receptors were obtained from a middle-aged woman in good health. Some clones in this sample may be carry-over from other donors' samples. Each CDR3 is given with its conserved first and last residue. A D gene is named only where the DNA matches it firmly. Clone size, where shown, is once, few, many, or a class for clones that have expanded.

size	J	D	V	CDR3	DNA
once	TRBJ2-7	-	TRBV7-6	CASSLQLGSYEQYF	TGTGCCAGCAGTCTCCAACTAGGTTCCTACGAGCAGTACTTC
-	TRBJ1-5	-	TRBV7-2	CASSLLGGSRGEPQHF	TGTGCCAGCAGCTTATTAGGTGGGTCCCGCGGTGAGCCCCAGCATTTT
-	TRBJ1-3	TRBD1	TRBV7-6	CASSLGPGQGNTIYF	TGTGCCAGCAGCTTAGGTCCGGGACAGGGAAACACCATATATTTT
few	TRBJ2-7	-	TRBV6-5	CASNGYENYEQYF	TGTGCCAGCAACGGCTACGAAAACTACGAGCAGTACTTC
-	TRBJ1-2	-	TRBV29-1	CSVLTDSTGSYGYTF	TGCAGCGTTCTAACAGACTCGACAGGCAGCTATGGCTACACCTTC
-	TRBJ2-1	TRBD1	TRBV4-1	CASSRGQDNEQFF	TGCGCCAGCAGCCGGGGACAGGACAATGAGCAGTTCTTC
few	TRBJ2-3	-	TRBV7-9	CASSLSADTQYF	TGTGCCAGCAGCTTAAGCGCAGATACGCAGTATTTT
-	TRBJ1-1	-	TRBV18	CASSPSRQANTEAFF	TGTGCCAGCTCACCAAGCCGGCAGGCCAACACTGAAGCTTTCTTT
-	TRBJ1-1	-	TRBV7-9	CASSSEYEAFF	TGTGCCAGCAGCTCCGAGTATGAAGCTTTCTTT
-	TRBJ2-5	-	TRBV5-4	CASSLVGYETQYF	TGTGCCAGCAGCTTGGTTGGGTATGAGACCCAGTACTTC
-	TRBJ2-1	TRBD2	TRBV10-3	CAISESASGRPYNEQFF	TGTGCCATCAGTGAGTCGGCTAGCGGGAGGCCCTACAATGAGCAGTTCTTC
-	TRBJ2-5	-	TRBV6-1	CASSARRMGRGGGETQYF	TGTGCCAGCAGTGCCCGGAGAATGGGCAGGGGTGGGGGAGAGACCCAGTACTTC
-	TRBJ2-3	TRBD2	TRBV11-3	CASSLSGSDTQYF	TGTGCCAGCAGCTTGAGCGGGAGCGATACGCAGTATTTT
once	TRBJ1-1	-	TRBV29-1	CSVETAGRVLGTEAFF	TGCAGCGTTGAGACCGCCGGCAGGGTCTTGGGCACTGAAGCTTTCTTT
-	TRBJ2-3	-	TRBV7-3	CASSSRNTDTQYF	TGTGCCAGCAGCTCCCGGAACACAGATACGCAGTATTTT
-	TRBJ1-2	-	TRBV7-3	CASSLTPPGSGWGYTF	TGTGCCAGCAGCTTAACCCCCCCCGGGTCGGGGTGGGGCTACACCTTC
-	TRBJ2-7	-	TRBV6-1	CASRTRVGLPYEQYF	TGTGCCAGCAGGACCAGGGTGGGTCTTCCCTACGAGCAGTACTTC
many	TRBJ2-5	-	TRBV7-8	CASRRRDLEGTQYF	TGTGCCAGCAGGCGCCGGGACCTAGAGGGGACCCAGTACTTC
-	TRBJ1-3	-	TRBV6-1	CASGVQNTIYF	TGTGCCAGCGGCGTCCAAAACACCATATATTTT
-	TRBJ2-5	-	TRBV7-8	CASSYTGYETQYF	TGTGCCAGCAGCTATACAGGGTATGAGACCCAGTACTTC
few	TRBJ1-2	-	TRBV7-9	CASSRGAAFGGYTF	TGTGCCAGCAGCCGAGGGGCAGCCTTTGGTGGCTACACCTTC
-	TRBJ2-1	TRBD2	TRBV28	CASCGVAGFCNEQFF	TGTGCCAGCTGTGGTGTAGCGGGATTTTGCAATGAGCAGTTCTTC
-	TRBJ2-7	-	TRBV29-1	CSVRGSYEQYF	TGCAGCGTTAGGGGGAGCTACGAGCAGTACTTC
-	TRBJ2-7	-	TRBV19	CASSSGAYEQYF	TGTGCCAGTAGTAGCGGGGCTTACGAGCAGTACTTC
once	TRBJ2-7	-	TRBV5-6	CASSLAAGFRYEQYF	TGTGCCAGCAGCTTGGCCGCGGGGTTTCGGTACGAGCAGTACTTC
once	TRBJ2-2	TRBD1	TRBV4-2	CASSQADRGNTGELFF	TGTGCCAGCAGCCAAGCGGACAGGGGGAACACCGGGGAGCTGTTTTTT
-	TRBJ2-5	-	TRBV5-4	CASSPDTGETQYF	TGTGCCAGCAGTCCGGACACGGGGGAGACCCAGTACTTC
-	TRBJ1-4	-	TRBV4-1	CASSQETRAREKLFF	TGCGCCAGCAGCCAAGAAACCAGGGCGCGAGAAAAACTGTTTTTT
-	TRBJ1-3	TRBD1	TRBV18	CASSPTGQFIPTGGNTIYF	TGTGCCAGCTCACCAACGGGACAGTTTATCCCCACTGGGGGAAACACCATATATTTT
-	TRBJ1-1	-	TRBV6-6	CASSYSRDTEAFF	TGTGCCAGCAGTTACTCGAGAGACACTGAAGCTTTCTTT
once	TRBJ2-1	TRBD2	TRBV7-2	CASSRAGGPYNEQFF	TGTGCCAGCAGCCGAGCGGGAGGACCCTACAATGAGCAGTTCTTC
-	TRBJ2-7	-	TRBV30	CAWSLNYEQYF	TGTGCCTGGAGCCTAAACTACGAGCAGTACTTC
-	TRBJ1-2	TRBD1	TRBV5-6	CASTETGSDYGYTF	TGTGCCAGCACTGAGACAGGGAGTGACTATGGCTACACCTTC
few	TRBJ1-2	TRBD1	TRBV28	CASRKPGQVDGYTF	TGTGCCAGCAGGAAGCCGGGACAGGTGGATGGCTACACCTTC
-	TRBJ2-3	-	TRBV7-9	CASSFDYRTDTQYF	TGTGCCAGCAGCTTCGACTACCGCACAGATACGCAGTATTTT
-	TRBJ2-7	TRBD1	TRBV4-1	CASSQDRDRAYEQYF	TGCGCCAGCAGCCAAGACCGGGACAGGGCCTACGAGCAGTACTTC
-	TRBJ1-2	TRBD1	TRBV15	CATSREGGGEDGYTF	TGTGCCACCAGCAGAGAAGGAGGGGGCGAGGATGGCTACACCTTC
many	TRBJ2-1	TRBD1	TRBV7-3	CASSRQGARYNEQFF	TGTGCCAGCAGCCGACAGGGGGCGCGTTACAATGAGCAGTTCTTC
once	TRBJ1-1	TRBD1	TRBV28	CASRDTFGQGPAFF	TGTGCCAGCAGGGACACTTTCGGACAGGGCCCCGCTTTCTTT
-	TRBJ2-4	TRBD2	TRBV11-1	CASSLQAGGDIQYF	TGTGCCAGCAGCTTACAAGCGGGAGGGGACATTCAGTACTTC
few	TRBJ2-1	TRBD2	TRBV2	CASSRLAGGYNEQFF	TGTGCCAGCAGCCGACTAGCGGGCGGGTACAATGAGCAGTTCTTC
-	TRBJ1-3	-	TRBV7-2	CASSLADRGVENTIYF	TGTGCCAGCAGCTTAGCGGATCGGGGGGTGGAGAACACCATATATTTT
many	TRBJ1-2	-	TRBV29-1	CSVEGDPQLNTNYGYTF	TGCAGCGTTGAGGGGGATCCTCAACTAAATACTAACTATGGCTACACCTTC
-	TRBJ2-7	-	TRBV7-6	CASSPRTDYEQYF	TGTGCCAGCAGCCCCCGGACAGATTACGAGCAGTACTTC
-	TRBJ2-7	-	TRBV28	CASNDPGRNYEQYF	TGTGCCAGCAACGATCCGGGACGGAACTACGAGCAGTACTTC
-	TRBJ1-3	-	TRBV30	CAWSRGASGNTIYF	TGTGCCTGGAGTAGGGGGGCCTCTGGAAACACCATATATTTT
-	TRBJ2-3	TRBD2	TRBV4-1	CASSQVGAGDTDTQYF	TGCGCCAGCAGCCAAGTAGGAGCGGGAGACACAGATACGCAGTATTTT
-	TRBJ1-2	TRBD1	TRBV5-1	CVSRAAYRGPDYGYTF	TGCGTCAGCAGAGCGGCCTACAGGGGCCCGGACTATGGCTACACCTTC
-	TRBJ2-7	-	TRBV4-1	CASSQYGLSSYEQYF	TGCGCCAGCAGCCAATACGGACTTAGCTCCTACGAGCAGTACTTC
-	TRBJ1-1	-	TRBV6-6	CASRETKDTEAFF	TGTGCCAGCAGAGAAACAAAAGACACTGAAGCTTTCTTT
few	TRBJ2-7	TRBD2	TRBV11-2	CASSLDGGLAGYEQYF	TGTGCCAGCAGCTTAGATGGAGGACTAGCGGGTTACGAGCAGTACTTC